The clone carrying this T cell receptor (beta chain) was detected a few times. The antigen is unknown. Trimming took 7 bases from V and 0 from J; bases not matched to a gene: 3. The CDR3 totals 13 residues. CDR1 is SQVTM and CDR2 is ANQGSEA in the germline V gene. Treatment in this sample: oral pan-JAK inhibitor, 5-10 mg twice daily. Sequencing used cDNA as its template, made by extracting RNA and reverse transcribing it. The protocol was immunoSEQ multiplex PCR, while the TCRdb copy is restricted to in-frame clones and leaves out a portion. The sample lists under 150,000 clones, roughly three fifths occurring once. This entry belongs to a study of CD8+ T cells in alopecia areata. General observations from the study: Numerous expanded lesional clones remained in scalp and blood during tofacitinib. Tofacitinib significantly reduced both scalp clonality and expanded CD8+ clones among the top 100.

This chain joins TRBV29-1 and TRBJ2-5, with 9 bases lining up with TRBD1. This sequence was found in a human donor with alopecia areata. The specimen was CD4+ T cells sorted from blood, collected at week 24, from a patient treated with tofacitinib. CDR3 DNA sequence: TGCAGCGCGACAGGGGGTCACCAAGAGACCCAGTACTTC. Translating gives CSATGGHQETQYF. Looking up the rest from reference TRBV29-1 and TRBJ2-5 gives the full variable domain: SAVISQKPSRDICQRGTSLTIQCQVDSQVTMMFWYRQQPGQSLTLIATANQGSEATYESGFVIDKFPISRPNLTFSTLTVSNMSPEDSSIYLCSATGGHQETQYFGPGTRLLVL.